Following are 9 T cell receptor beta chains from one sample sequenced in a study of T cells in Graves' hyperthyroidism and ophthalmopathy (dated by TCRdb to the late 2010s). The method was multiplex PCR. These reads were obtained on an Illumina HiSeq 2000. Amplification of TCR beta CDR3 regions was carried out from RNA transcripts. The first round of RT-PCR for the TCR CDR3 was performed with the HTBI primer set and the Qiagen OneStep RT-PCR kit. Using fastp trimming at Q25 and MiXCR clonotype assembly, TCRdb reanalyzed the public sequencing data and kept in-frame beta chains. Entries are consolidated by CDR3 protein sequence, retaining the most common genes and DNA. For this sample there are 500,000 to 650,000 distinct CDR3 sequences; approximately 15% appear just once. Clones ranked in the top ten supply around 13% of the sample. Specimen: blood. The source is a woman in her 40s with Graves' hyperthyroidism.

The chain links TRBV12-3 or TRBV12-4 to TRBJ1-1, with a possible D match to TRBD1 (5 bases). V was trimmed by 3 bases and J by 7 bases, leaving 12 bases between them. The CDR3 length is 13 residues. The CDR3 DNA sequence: TGTGCCAGCAGTTTGTCGGGAGGACATGAAGCTTTCTTT. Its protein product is CASSLSGGHEAFF.

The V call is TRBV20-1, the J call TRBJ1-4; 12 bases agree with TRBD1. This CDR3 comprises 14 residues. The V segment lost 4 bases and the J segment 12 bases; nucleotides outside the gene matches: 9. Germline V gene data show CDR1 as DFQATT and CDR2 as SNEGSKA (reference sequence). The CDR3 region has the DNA TGCAGTGCTAAGGAAAGGGGGACAGGGGGCGAACTGTTTTTT. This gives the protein CSAKERGTGGELFF.

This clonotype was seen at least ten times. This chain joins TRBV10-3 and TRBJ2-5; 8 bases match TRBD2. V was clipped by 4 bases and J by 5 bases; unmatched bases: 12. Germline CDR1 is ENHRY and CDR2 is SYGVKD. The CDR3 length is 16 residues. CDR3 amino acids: CAISVGSGNFRETQYF. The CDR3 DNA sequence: TGTGCCATCAGTGTCGGTAGCGGGAATTTCCGGGAGACCCAGTACTTC.

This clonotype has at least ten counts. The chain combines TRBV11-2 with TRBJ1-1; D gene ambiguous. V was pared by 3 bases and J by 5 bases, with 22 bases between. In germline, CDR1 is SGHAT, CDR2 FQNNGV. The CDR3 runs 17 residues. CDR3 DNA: TGTGCCAGCAGCTTTTTACAAGGAACCTCGTTTGGAACTGAAGCTTTCTTT. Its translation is CASSFLQGTSFGTEAFF.

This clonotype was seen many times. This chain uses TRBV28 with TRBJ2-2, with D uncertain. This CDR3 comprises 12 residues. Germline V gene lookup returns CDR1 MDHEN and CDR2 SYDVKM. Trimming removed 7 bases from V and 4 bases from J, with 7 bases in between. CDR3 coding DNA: TGTGCCAGCAACGAGTTCACCGGGGAGCTGTTTTTT. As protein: CASNEFTGELFF.

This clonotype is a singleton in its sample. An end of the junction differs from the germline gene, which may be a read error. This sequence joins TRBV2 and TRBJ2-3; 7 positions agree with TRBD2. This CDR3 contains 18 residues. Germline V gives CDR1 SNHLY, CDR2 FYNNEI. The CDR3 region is CASRGGRDHNYSTDTQYF. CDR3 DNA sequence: TGTGCCAGCAGGGGAGGGAGGGACCATAACTACAGCACAGATACGCAGTACTTT. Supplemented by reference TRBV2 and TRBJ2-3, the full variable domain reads EPEVTQTPSHQVTQMGQEVILRCVPISNHLYFYWYRQILGQKVEFLVSFYNNEISEKSEIFDDQFSVERPDGSNFTLKIRSTKLEDSAMYFCASRGGRDHNYSTDTQYFGPGTRLTVL.

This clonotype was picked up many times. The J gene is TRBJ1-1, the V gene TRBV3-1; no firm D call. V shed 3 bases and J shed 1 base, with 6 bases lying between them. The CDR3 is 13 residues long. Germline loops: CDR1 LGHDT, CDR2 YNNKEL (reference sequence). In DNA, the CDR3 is TGTGCCAGCAGCCATAACGAGAACACTGAAGCTTTCTTT. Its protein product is CASSHNENTEAFF.

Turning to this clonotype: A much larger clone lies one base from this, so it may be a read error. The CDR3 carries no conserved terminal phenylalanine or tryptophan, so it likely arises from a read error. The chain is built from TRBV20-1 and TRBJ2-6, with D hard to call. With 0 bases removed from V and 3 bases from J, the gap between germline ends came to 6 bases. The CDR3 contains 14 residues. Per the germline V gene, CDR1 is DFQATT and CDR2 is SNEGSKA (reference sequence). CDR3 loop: CSARDASGANVLTL. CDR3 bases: TGCAGTGCTAGAGACGCCAGTGGGGCCAACGTCCTGACTCTC.

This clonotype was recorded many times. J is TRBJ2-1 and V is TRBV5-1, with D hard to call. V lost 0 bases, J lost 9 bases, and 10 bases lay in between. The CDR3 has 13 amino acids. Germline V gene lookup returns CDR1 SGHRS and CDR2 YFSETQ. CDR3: CASSLVPESEQFF. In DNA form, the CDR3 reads TGCGCCAGCAGCTTGGTCCCCGAAAGTGAGCAGTTCTTC.